This TCR beta chain was sequenced in a study of the immune and genomic landscape of osteosarcoma (dated by TCRdb to 2020 to 2022). Concerning the study at large: The overall cohort included a few dozen pediatric and adult patients with high-grade osteosarcoma, and the median age at diagnosis was 25 to 30 years (range about 5-81). The cohort was enriched for poor-risk disease, with 73% showing unfavorable pathologic response to standard therapy and more than 65% deceased. To characterize the osteosarcoma immunogenomic landscape, TCR sequencing results were integrated with transcriptome, protein array and immunostaining data. The goal of the study was to explain why immune checkpoint inhibitors have shown limited clinical activity in osteosarcoma. Each of a few patients provided a couple of samples from the same tumor site. In the overall cohort, about 57% of patients were male, and approximately 80% had localized disease at diagnosis. To define immunogenic potential, the study profiled osteosarcoma specimens using whole genome, RNA and T-cell receptor sequencing, along with immunohistochemistry and reverse phase protein arrays.

The CDR3 covers 13 residues, taking in both the cysteine and the phenylalanine. Left in the record is the CDR3 DNA by itself, 39 bases read in frame from the first base. Compared with germline, V lacks 7 bases and J lacks 7 bases; bases without a gene match: 8. CDR1 and CDR2 are drawn from the germline V gene: SNHLY, FYNNEI. Specimens were post-treatment primary, local recurrence and metastasis tumors from poor-prognosis patients. TCR beta chain CDR3 regions were immunosequenced using the ImmunoSEQ Assay (Adaptive Biotechnologies). As for the original processing: The ImmunoSEQ Analyzer platform was used to export TCRB rearrangements, read counts, read proportions and gene usage. T-cell clonality was computed as 1 minus Pielou's evenness on productive rearrangements. In the clonal space homeostasis analysis, clonotypes were sorted into rare, small, medium, large or hyperexpanded (0.01 to 1 of the repertoire) bins. TCR productive clonality was compared across immune clusters C1, C2 and C3 using the Wilcoxon rank sum test. TCRdb stores this immuneACCESS table with in-frame sequences only. Part of the clones is absent; in the studies checked, under half of the shortfall reflects unresolved V genes, and no reason is known for the rest. The V and J calls and the clone size are those of that table, but D and trimming were determined from the DNA. Counted in this sample were some 4,600 clones; 71% of them appeared once. The ten largest make up roughly 16% of the sample.

Points the paper makes about the study in general: Matched blood was collected from only two patients, alongside the frozen tumor specimens. Although TCR productive clonality was higher in the immune-hot C3 cluster than in the cold C1 cluster, TCR productive clonality was still low overall. Productive TCR clonality was low overall, averaging around 0.1 with a maximum of about 0.3, suggesting limited T-cell clonal expansion. In five cases a single hyperexpanded clone dominated the repertoire, and each of those five cases had fewer than 100 T-cell clonotypes. Sample size was not determined by any statistical method, because osteosarcoma is rare and all possible samples were collected. Clonality benchmarks came from external normal skin and healthy peripheral blood data rather than matched normal tissue.

Notes on this clone: The antigen it binds to is not known. The input lacks base qualities; no much larger clone sits a single base away.

Sequences were obtained from osteosarcoma tumor tissue from the femur. The V and J segments used are TRBV2 and TRBJ1-1, with 8 junctional bases fitting TRBD1. The source is a human donor with osteosarcoma. For the CDR3, the sequence is CASTVTGEGEAFF. The nucleotides are TGTGCCAGCACCGTGACAGGGGAGGGTGAAGCTTTCTTT.